One and the same sample provided the 26 T cell receptor beta chains below, sequenced in a study of blood T cells in healthy people across ages (dated by TCRdb to the mid-2010s). The library was produced with 5' RACE. The instrument given in TCRdb is Illumina HiSeq 2500. A second PCR of roughly 7 to 11 cycles was performed with a sample-barcoded 5' primer and a J-beta primer mix. TCRdb passed the public sequencing reads through fastp at Q25 and MiXCR, retaining productive beta sequences. Each entry merges the rows of one CDR3 protein and shows their most common DNA and genes. This sample has around 1,100,000 distinct CDR3 sequences in its table, and roughly two fifths of those were observed once. 13% of the sample goes to the ten largest clones. The sequencing input was blood. These receptors were collected from a man between 18 and 29 years old in good health.

The chain has TRBV20-1 and TRBJ1-5, with 10 bases aligning to TRBD1. The length of the CDR3 is 14 residues. Germline V gene sequence: CDR1 DFQATT, CDR2 SNEGSKA (reference sequence). With 6 bases clipped from V and 4 bases from J, the junction kept 6 bases outside the gene matches. The CDR3, as DNA: TGCAGTGCGTATGACAGGGGGCGGAATCAGCCCCAGCATTTT. It specifies CSAYDRGRNQPQHF.

This clonotype has just a few counts. This chain uses TRBV11-2 with TRBJ2-7; D is possibly TRBD1 (6 bases). The CDR3 contains 14 residues. Per the germline V gene, CDR1 is SGHAT and CDR2 is FQNNGV. V dropped 5 bases and J dropped 4 bases, with 15 bases sitting between them. In DNA, the CDR3 is TGTGCCAGCAGCCCACCCCGGACAGTATACGAGCAGTACTTC. It codes for CASSPPRTVYEQYF. The complete variable domain, with remaining parts taken from reference TRBV11-2 and TRBJ2-7, reads EAGVAQSPRYKIIEKRQSVAFWCNPISGHATLYWYQQILGQGPKLLIQFQNNGVVDDSQLPKDRFSAERLKGVDSTLKIQPAKLEDSAVYLCASSPPRTVYEQYFGPGTRLTVT.

This clonotype appeared once. Mismatch with germline at one junction end may stem from a read error. The rearrangement joins TRBV7-8 to TRBJ1-2, with TRBD1 matching over 10 bases. This CDR3 region has 16 residues. From germline, CDR1 is SGHVS and CDR2 FQNEAQ. The CDR3 nucleotides are TGTGCCGGCAGCACACACCGGGACAGGGGAGTCTATGGCTACACCTTC. The encoded protein is CAGSTHRDRGVYGYTF.

The chain uses TRBV5-1 and TRBJ2-7, with D perhaps TRBD1 (6 bases). TRBJ2-5 matches the DNA end more closely, so the J call is doubtful. Per the germline V gene, CDR1 is SGHRS and CDR2 is YFSETQ. This CDR3 contains 14 residues. The DNA for the CDR3 is TGCGCCAGCAGCGCAGGGGTGTCCCAAGAGACCCAGTACTTC. Protein: CASSAGVSQETQYF.

The chain joins TRBV6-5 to TRBJ1-1; a weak D match, TRBD1 (6 bases). This CDR3 spans 16 amino acids. Germline loops: CDR1 MNHEY, CDR2 SVGAGI. Trimming cost V 2 bases and J 6 bases, with 19 bases left between them. The CDR3 sequence is CASSYVGAGDTAEAFF. CDR3 DNA sequence: TGTGCCAGCAGTTACGTGGGGGCGGGGGACACGGCTGAAGCTTTCTTT.

This sequence joins TRBV2 and TRBJ1-4; maybe TRBD1 (6 bases). The CDR3 totals 15 residues. Germline CDR1 and CDR2: SNHLY and FYNNEI. V lost 6 bases to trimming and J lost 4 bases, with 15 bases between them. CDR3 sequence reads: CASSFGRGDNEKLFF. The CDR3 DNA reads TGTGCCAGCAGCTTTGGCAGGGGCGATAATGAAAAACTGTTTTTT.

This clonotype was seen a single time. This chain joins TRBV5-1 and TRBJ1-5; a possible D gene is TRBD1 (6 bases). The CDR3 covers 13 residues. Looked up from germline, CDR1 is SGHRS and CDR2 is YFSETQ. Trimming took off 5 bases at V and 4 bases at J, with 10 bases between the two ends. In nucleotides, the CDR3 is TGCGCCAGCAGGTGGGGGCTAAATCAGCCCCAGCATTTT. It is translated as CASRWGLNQPQHF.

A few counts support this clonotype. The chain carries TRBV9 and TRBJ1-2, with 8 positions matching TRBD1. This CDR3 region has 13 residues. Germline V CDR1 and CDR2: SGDLS, YYNGEE. The J segment lost 6 bases and the V segment lost 0 bases, leaving 1 base of the junction unmatched. The CDR3 bases are TGTGCCAGCAGCGTAGTGGGACAGGATGGCTACACCTTC. Translation: CASSVVGQDGYTF. The whole variable domain, remainder taken from reference TRBV9 and TRBJ1-2, is DSGVTQTPKHLITATGQRVTLRCSPRSGDLSVYWYQQSLDQGLQFLIQYYNGEERAKGNILERFSAQQFPDLHSELNLSSLELGDSALYFCASSVVGQDGYTFGSGTRLTVV.

This clonotype was seen at least ten times. The chain recombines TRBV12-3 or TRBV12-4 with TRBJ1-2; D is undetermined. The length of the CDR3 is 13 residues. Trimming cost V 5 bases and J 3 bases, with 10 bases left between them. CDR3 residues: CASSPYMDYGYTF. As DNA, the CDR3 is TGTGCCAGCAGTCCCTACATGGACTATGGCTACACCTTC.

This clonotype has just a few counts. DNA of the CDR3: TGTGCCAGCAGCTTGACAGGGAGGAACACCGGGGAGCTGTTTTTT. This encodes CASSLTGRNTGELFF. The V gene is TRBV7-3, the J gene TRBJ2-2; 7 nucleotides line up with TRBD1. CDR1 is SGHTA and CDR2 is FQGTGA in the germline V gene. J lost 1 base, V lost 3 bases, and 2 bases had no gene match. The length of the CDR3 is 15 residues.

The rearrangement uses TRBV6-5 and TRBJ1-6; 9 nucleotides agree with TRBD1. The CDR3 runs to 21 residues. Germline trimming cut 2 bases from V and 0 bases from J; bases unmatched to any gene: 14. Germline CDR1 is MNHEY and CDR2 is SVGAGI. The DNA of the CDR3 is TGTGCCAGCAGTTACGCCCCCCCGGGACAGGGAACCAGCTCCTATAATTCACCCCTCCACTTT. It codes for CASSYAPPGQGTSSYNSPLHF.

This clonotype has a count of ten or more. The CDR3 loop is CASSQEVSRGDYGYTF. Written as DNA, the CDR3 is TGCGCCAGCAGCCAAGAAGTATCCAGGGGGGACTATGGCTACACCTTC. This chain uses TRBV4-3 with TRBJ1-2, with TRBD1 matching over 7 bases. The CDR3 consists of 16 residues. Looked up from germline, CDR1 is LGHNA and CDR2 is YSLEER. V gave up 0 bases and J gave up 3 bases; unmatched junction bases: 7.

Concerning this clonotype: At one end the junction does not follow the germline gene, possibly because of a read error. The gene calls are TRBV7-2 and TRBJ2-3, with TRBD1 as a possible D gene (6 bases). The germline V gene has CDR1 SGHTA and CDR2 FQGNSA. The CDR3 covers 14 residues. The CDR3 spells CASSPSGDKDTRYF. The CDR3 nucleotides read TGTGCCAGCAGCCCCTCAGGGGACAAAGATACGCGGTATTTT.

The table lists this clonotype with a few counts. The DNA of the CDR3 is TGTGCCAGCAGCTTAGGACTTCGGGGGGGCAATGAGCAGTTCTTC. Translating gives CASSLGLRGGNEQFF. The gene calls are TRBV13 and TRBJ2-1; 8 bases align to TRBD2. The CDR3 runs to 15 residues. With 0 bases clipped from V and 6 bases from J, the junction kept 4 bases outside the gene matches. Germline V gene lookup returns CDR1 PRHDT and CDR2 FYEKMQ (reference sequence).

Comments on this clonotype: The junction departs from the called germline gene at one end, perhaps through a read error. The gene calls are TRBV9 and TRBJ2-1; D possibly matches TRBD1 or TRBD2 (5 bases each). The germline gives CDR1 SGDLS, CDR2 YYNGEE. The CDR3 sequence is 16 residues long. The CDR3 region has the DNA TGTGCCAGCAGCGTATCGGGGCCCAGCTCCTGCAATGAGCAGTTCTTC. It specifies CASSVSGPSSCNEQFF.

This clonotype showed up just a few times. The gene calls are TRBV14 and TRBJ1-2; 8 nucleotides align to TRBD1. Germline loops: CDR1 SGHDN, CDR2 FVKESK. This CDR3 spans 14 amino acids. J was trimmed by 4 bases and V by 4 bases; bases with no gene match: 5. The CDR3 loop is CASSRLDRAYGYTF. The CDR3 nucleotides read TGTGCCAGCAGCCGATTGGACAGGGCCTATGGCTACACCTTC. Complete variable domain (other parts from reference TRBV14 and TRBJ1-2): EAGVTQFPSHSVIEKGQTVTLRCDPISGHDNLYWYRRVMGKEIKFLLHFVKESKQDESGMPNNRFLAERTGGTYSTLKVQPAELEDSGVYFCASSRLDRAYGYTFGSGTRLTVV.

Remarks on this clonotype: This CDR3 fails to terminate in the conserved phenylalanine or tryptophan, so it likely reflects a read error. This chain uses TRBV12-3 or TRBV12-4 with TRBJ1-6; TRBD1 matches at 10 bases. The CDR3 totals 14 residues. V gave up 7 bases and J gave up 10 bases; unmatched junction bases: 7. As DNA, the CDR3 is TGTGCCAGCACCTGGGGACAGGGGCACTCACCCCTCCACTAT. Translating it yields CASTWGQGHSPLHY.

This clonotype appeared once. Germline is not matched at one junction end, which may reflect a read error. The chain employs TRBV10-3 and TRBJ1-1; D is unresolved. CDR3 length: 11 residues. Germline V CDR1 and CDR2: ENHRY, SYGVKD. CDR3 in DNA: TGTACCATCAGGACCGGCACTGAAGCTTTCTTT. It encodes CTIRTGTEAFF.

The chain links TRBV5-1 to TRBJ1-1, with 8 bases identical to TRBD1. Trimming cost V 4 bases and J 8 bases; bases outside gene matches: 16. Germline V CDR1 and CDR2: SGHRS, YFSETQ. The CDR3 loop spans 16 amino acids. The CDR3, as DNA: TGCGCCAGCAGCCTTTACACGCAGACAGGGGCACGGGAAGCTTTCTTT. It translates to CASSLYTQTGAREAFF.

This clonotype was counted only a few times. The genes are TRBV13 and TRBJ2-3; the D gene is possibly TRBD1 (5 bases). The CDR3 runs 17 residues. V lost 5 bases, J lost 0 bases, and 18 bases lay in between. CDR1 is PRHDT and CDR2 is FYEKMQ in the germline V gene (reference sequence). The chain's CDR3 is CASSTVGAGASTDTQYF. DNA of the CDR3: TGTGCCAGCAGCACAGTAGGGGCTGGGGCGAGCACAGATACGCAGTATTTT.

V and J are TRBV12-3 or TRBV12-4 and TRBJ1-5; D is possibly TRBD1 (6 bases). There are 13 residues in the CDR3. V shed 5 bases and J shed 9 bases, with 14 bases lying between them. The DNA for the CDR3 is TGTGCCAGCAGTACGGAAACAGGGCTGCCCCAGCATTTT. Translation: CASSTETGLPQHF.

CDR3 bases: TGTGCCAGCAGCTTTAAATGGGGAGGTGAAGCTTTCTTT. Translated: CASSFKWGGEAFF. V gene TRBV7-2 combines with J gene TRBJ1-1; D remains unclear. V lost 3 bases and J 7 bases, leaving 12 bases between the germline ends. There are 13 residues in the CDR3. Per the germline V gene, CDR1 is SGHTA and CDR2 is FQGNSA.

This clonotype came up a few times. J is TRBJ1-1 and V is TRBV6-6; D might be TRBD1 (6 bases). The germline CDR1 and CDR2 sequences are MNHNY and SVGAGI (reference sequence). This CDR3 comprises 16 residues. V lost 4 bases, J lost 1 base, and 16 bases lay in between. The CDR3 here is CASSSHRERPNTEAFF. CDR3 DNA: TGTGCCAGCAGTTCCCACAGGGAGCGGCCGAACACTGAAGCTTTCTTT.

This clonotype has only a few counts. The V and J genes are TRBV7-9 and TRBJ1-1; D perhaps matches TRBD1 (5 bases). This CDR3 is 14 amino acids long. V dropped 6 bases and J dropped 4 bases, with 15 bases sitting between them. Germline V gene lookup returns CDR1 SEHNR and CDR2 FQNEAQ (reference sequence). The CDR3 loop is CASRAGFGSTEAFF. The CDR3 DNA reads as TGTGCCAGCAGAGCAGGGTTTGGGAGCACTGAAGCTTTCTTT. Full variable domain (missing parts from reference TRBV7-9 and TRBJ1-1): DTGVSQNPRHKITKRGQNVTFRCDPISEHNRLYWYRQTLGQGPEFLTYFQNEAQLEKSRLLSDRFSAERPKGSFSTLEIQRTEQGDSAMYLCASRAGFGSTEAFFGQGTRLTVV.

The rearrangement joins TRBV13 to TRBJ2-5, with 9 nucleotides matching TRBD2. The ends lost 5 bases at V and 0 bases at J; junction bases unmatched: 13. Per the germline V gene, CDR1 is PRHDT and CDR2 is FYEKMQ (reference sequence). The CDR3 totals 18 residues. In nucleotides, the CDR3 is TGTGCCAGCAGCAAATATAGCGGGGGCCGCCGGTACCAAGAGACCCAGTACTTC. Residues: CASSKYSGGRRYQETQYF.

Notes on this clonotype: A much larger clone lies one base from this, so it may be a read error. The J gene is TRBJ2-3, the V gene TRBV13; D gene unclear. CDR1 and CDR2 from the germline V gene are PRHDT and FYEKMQ (reference sequence). The CDR3 sequence is 14 residues long. CDR3 nucleotide sequence: TGTGCCGGCAGCTTAGAAGGTGTCACAGATACGCAGTATTTT. Its protein is CAGSLEGVTDTQYF.